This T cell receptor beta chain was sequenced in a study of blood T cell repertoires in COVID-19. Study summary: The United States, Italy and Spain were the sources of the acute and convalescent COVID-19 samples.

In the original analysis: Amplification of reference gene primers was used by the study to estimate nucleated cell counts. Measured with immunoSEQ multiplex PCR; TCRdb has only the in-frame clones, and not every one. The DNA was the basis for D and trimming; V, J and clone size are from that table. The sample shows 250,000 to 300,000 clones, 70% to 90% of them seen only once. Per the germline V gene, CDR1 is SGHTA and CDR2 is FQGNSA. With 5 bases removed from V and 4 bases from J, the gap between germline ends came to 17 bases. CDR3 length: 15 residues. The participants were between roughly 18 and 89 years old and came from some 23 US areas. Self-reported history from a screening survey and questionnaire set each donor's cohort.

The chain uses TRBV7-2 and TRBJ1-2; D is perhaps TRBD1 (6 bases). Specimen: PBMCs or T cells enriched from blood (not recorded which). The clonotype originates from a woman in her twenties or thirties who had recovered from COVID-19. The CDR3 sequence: CASSPTGQSSYGYTF. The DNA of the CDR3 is TGTGCCAGCAGCCCAACGGGACAATCTAGCTATGGCTACACCTTC.